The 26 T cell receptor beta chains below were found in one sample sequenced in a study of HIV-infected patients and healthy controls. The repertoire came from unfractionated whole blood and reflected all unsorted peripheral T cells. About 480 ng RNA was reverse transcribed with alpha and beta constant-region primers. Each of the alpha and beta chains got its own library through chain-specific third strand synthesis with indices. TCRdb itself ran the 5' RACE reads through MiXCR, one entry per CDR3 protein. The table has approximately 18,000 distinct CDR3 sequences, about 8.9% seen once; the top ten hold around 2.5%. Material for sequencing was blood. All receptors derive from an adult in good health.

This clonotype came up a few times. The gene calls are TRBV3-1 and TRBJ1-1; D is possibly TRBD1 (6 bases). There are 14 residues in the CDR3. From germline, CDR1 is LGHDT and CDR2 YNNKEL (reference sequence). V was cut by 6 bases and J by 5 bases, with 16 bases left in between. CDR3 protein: CASRQSEGGTEAFF. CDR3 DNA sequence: TGTGCCAGCAGACAGTCCGAGGGGGGAACTGAAGCTTTCTTT. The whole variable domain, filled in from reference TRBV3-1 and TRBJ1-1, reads DTAVSQTPKYLVTQMGNDKSIKCEQNLGHDTMYWYKQDSKKFLKIMFSYNNKELIINETVPNRFSPKSPDKAHLNLHINSLELGDSAVYFCASRQSEGGTEAFFGQGTRLTVV.

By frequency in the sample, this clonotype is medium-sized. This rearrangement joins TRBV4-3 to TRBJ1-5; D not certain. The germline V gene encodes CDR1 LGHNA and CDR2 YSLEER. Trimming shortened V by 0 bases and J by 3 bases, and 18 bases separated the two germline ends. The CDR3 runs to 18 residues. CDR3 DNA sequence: TGCGCCAGCAGCCAAGATGACCACCGCGGCGGCTACAATCAGCCCCAGCATTTT. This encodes CASSQDDHRGGYNQPQHF.

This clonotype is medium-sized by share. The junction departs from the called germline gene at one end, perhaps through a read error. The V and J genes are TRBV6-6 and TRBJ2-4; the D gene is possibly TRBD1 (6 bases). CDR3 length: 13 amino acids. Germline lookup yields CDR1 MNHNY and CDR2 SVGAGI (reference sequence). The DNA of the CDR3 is TGTGCCAGCAGCTCGCCTCCGGACAGTGTCGTGAACTTC. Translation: CASSSPPDSVVNF.

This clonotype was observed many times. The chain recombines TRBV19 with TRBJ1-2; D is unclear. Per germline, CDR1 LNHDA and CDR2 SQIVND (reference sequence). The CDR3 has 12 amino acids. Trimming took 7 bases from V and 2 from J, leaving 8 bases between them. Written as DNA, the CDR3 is TGTGCCAGTAAGGACGGAAACTATGGCTACACCTTC. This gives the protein CASKDGNYGYTF.

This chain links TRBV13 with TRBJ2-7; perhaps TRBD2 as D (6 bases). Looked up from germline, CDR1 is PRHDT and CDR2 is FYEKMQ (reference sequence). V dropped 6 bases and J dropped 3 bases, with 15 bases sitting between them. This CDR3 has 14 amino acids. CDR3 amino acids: CASSRGWGGYEQYF. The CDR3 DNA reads TGTGCCAGCAGTCGAGGGTGGGGAGGCTACGAGCAGTACTTC.

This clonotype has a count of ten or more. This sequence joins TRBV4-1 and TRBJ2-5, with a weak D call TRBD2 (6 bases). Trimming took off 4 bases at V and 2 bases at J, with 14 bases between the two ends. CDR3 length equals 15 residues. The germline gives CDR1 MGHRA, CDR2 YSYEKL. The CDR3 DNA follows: TGCGCCAGCAGCCGACGCGGGACTCAGCAAGAGACCCAGTACTTC. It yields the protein CASSRRGTQQETQYF.

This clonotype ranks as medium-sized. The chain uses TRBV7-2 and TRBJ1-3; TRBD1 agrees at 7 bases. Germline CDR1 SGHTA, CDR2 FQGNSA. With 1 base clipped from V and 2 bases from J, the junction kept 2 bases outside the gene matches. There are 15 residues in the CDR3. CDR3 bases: TGTGCCAGCAGCTTAGAAGGGGGCACTGGAAACACCATATATTTT. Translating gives CASSLEGGTGNTIYF.

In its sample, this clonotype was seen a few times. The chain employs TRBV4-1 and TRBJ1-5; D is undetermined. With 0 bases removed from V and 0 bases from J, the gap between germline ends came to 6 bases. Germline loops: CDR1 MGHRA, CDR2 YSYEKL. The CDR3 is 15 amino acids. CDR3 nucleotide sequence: TGCGCCAGCAGCCAAGATTTCAGTAGCAATCAGCCCCAGCATTTT. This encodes CASSQDFSSNQPQHF.

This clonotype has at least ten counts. In DNA, the CDR3 is TGCAGTGCTAGAGATGACTCCCAGGTTCGGTCCCAGCATTTT. Its protein is CSARDDSQVRSQHF. This chain uses TRBV20-1 with TRBJ1-5; D not certain. V was shortened by 0 bases and J by 11 bases, with 17 bases between the two germline ends. This CDR3 spans 14 amino acids. CDR1 and CDR2 (germline): DFQATT, SNEGSKA (reference sequence).

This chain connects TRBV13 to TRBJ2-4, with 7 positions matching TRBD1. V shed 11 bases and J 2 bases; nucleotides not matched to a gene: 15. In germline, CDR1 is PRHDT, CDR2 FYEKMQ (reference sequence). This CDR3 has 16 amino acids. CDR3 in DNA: TGTGCCGGACAGAGAACAGACAGGGTTCCCAAAAACATTCAGTACTTC. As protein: CAGQRTDRVPKNIQYF.

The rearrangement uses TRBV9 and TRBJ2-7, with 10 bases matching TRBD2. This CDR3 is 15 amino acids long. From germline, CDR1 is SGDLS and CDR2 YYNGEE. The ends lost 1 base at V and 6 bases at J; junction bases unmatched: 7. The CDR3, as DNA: TGTGCCAGCAGCGTAAAAGCGGGGGGGCCCATCGAGCAGTACTTC. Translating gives CASSVKAGGPIEQYF.

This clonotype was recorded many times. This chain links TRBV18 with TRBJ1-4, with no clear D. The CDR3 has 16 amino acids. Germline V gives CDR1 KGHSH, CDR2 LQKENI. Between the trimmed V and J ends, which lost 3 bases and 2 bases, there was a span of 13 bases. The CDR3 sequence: CASSPADAVTNEKLFF. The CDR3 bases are TGTGCCAGCTCACCGGCCGACGCCGTGACTAATGAAAAACTGTTTTTT. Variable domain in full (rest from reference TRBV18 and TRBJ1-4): NAGVMQNPRHLVRRRGQEARLRCSPMKGHSHVYWYRQLPEEGLKFMVYLQKENIIDESGMPKERFSAEFPKEGPSILRIQQVVRGDSAAYFCASSPADAVTNEKLFFGSGTQLSVL.

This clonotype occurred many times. The CDR3 sequence: CASSRADRGSNQPQHF. The CDR3 DNA follows: TGTGCCAGCTCACGGGCGGACAGGGGAAGCAATCAGCCCCAGCATTTT. The V gene is TRBV6-1, the J gene TRBJ1-5, with 9 nucleotides matching TRBD1. J lost 1 base, V lost 8 bases, and 9 bases had no gene match. This CDR3 is built from 16 residues. Germline CDR1 is MNHNS and CDR2 is SASEGT.

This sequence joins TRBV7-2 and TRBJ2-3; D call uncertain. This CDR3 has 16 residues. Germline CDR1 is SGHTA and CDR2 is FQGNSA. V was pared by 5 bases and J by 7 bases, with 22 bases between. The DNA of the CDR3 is TGTGCCAGCAGCCCAAACCCTTTGAGAACTGTTTATACGCAGTATTTT. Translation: CASSPNPLRTVYTQYF.

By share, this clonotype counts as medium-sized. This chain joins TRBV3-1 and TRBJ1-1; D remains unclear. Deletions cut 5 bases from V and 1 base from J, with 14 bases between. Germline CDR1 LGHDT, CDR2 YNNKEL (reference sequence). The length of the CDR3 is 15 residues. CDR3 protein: CASSTPSGRNTEAFF. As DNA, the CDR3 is TGTGCCAGCAGCACCCCAAGCGGGAGGAACACTGAAGCTTTCTTT.

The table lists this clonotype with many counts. In DNA, the CDR3 is TGTGCCAGCAGTCCAGGCGACCAAGAGACCCAGTACTTC. Residues: CASSPGDQETQYF. V is TRBV12-3 or TRBV12-4 and J is TRBJ2-5, with D unresolved. This CDR3 has 13 amino acids. V lost 5 bases, J lost 0 bases, and 7 bases lay in between.

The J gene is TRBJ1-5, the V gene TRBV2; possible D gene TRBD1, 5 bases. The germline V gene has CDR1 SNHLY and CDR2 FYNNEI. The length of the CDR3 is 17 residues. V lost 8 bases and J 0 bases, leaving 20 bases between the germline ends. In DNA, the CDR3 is TGTGCCAGCCGACAGCTATTCTCGCCATATAGCAATCAGCCCCAGCATTTT. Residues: CASRQLFSPYSNQPQHF.

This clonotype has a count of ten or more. CDR3 sequence (DNA): TGTGCCAGCAGTCCATGGGGGCAGCCCCAGCATTTT. Translated, it gives CASSPWGQPQHF. V and J are TRBV28 and TRBJ1-5; weak D call: TRBD1 (5 bases). This CDR3 spans 12 amino acids. Germline V gene data show CDR1 as MDHEN and CDR2 as SYDVKM. Between the trimmed V and J ends, which lost 5 bases and 7 bases, there was a span of 9 bases.

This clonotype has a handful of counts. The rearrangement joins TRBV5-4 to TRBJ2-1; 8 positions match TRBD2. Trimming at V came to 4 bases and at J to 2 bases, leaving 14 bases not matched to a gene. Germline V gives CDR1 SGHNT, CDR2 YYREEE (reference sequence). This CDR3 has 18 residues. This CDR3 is CASSNQGGTSGTYNEQFF. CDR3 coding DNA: TGTGCCAGCAGCAACCAAGGCGGCACTAGCGGAACCTACAATGAGCAGTTCTTC.

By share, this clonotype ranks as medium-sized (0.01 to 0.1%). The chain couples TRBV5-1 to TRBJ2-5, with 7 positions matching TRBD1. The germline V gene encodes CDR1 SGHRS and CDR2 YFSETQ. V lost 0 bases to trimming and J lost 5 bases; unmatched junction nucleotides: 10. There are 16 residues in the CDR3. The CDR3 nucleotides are TGCGCCAGCAGCTTGGTTTTCGACAGGGTTTTTGAGACCCAGTACTTC. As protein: CASSLVFDRVFETQYF.

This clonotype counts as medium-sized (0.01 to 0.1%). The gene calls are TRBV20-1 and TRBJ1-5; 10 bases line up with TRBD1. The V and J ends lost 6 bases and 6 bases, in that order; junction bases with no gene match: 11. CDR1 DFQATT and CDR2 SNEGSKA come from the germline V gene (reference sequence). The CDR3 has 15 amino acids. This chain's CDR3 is CSAITGTGAGQPQHF. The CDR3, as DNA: TGCAGTGCCATAACTGGGACAGGGGCAGGTCAGCCCCAGCATTTT.

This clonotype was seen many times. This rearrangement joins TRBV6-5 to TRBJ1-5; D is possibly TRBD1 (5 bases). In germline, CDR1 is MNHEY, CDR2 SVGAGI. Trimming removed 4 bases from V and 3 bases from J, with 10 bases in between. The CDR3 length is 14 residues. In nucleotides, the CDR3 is TGTGCCAGCAGTTGGTCCAGGGTCAATCAGCCCCAGCATTTT. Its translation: CASSWSRVNQPQHF.

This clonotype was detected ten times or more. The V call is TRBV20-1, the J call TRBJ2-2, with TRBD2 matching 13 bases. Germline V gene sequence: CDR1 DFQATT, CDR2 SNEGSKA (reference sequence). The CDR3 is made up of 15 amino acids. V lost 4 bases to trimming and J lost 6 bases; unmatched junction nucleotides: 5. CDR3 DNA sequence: TGCAGTGCTAAAGGGACTAGCGGGGAGGCCGGGGAGCTGTTTTTT. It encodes CSAKGTSGEAGELFF.

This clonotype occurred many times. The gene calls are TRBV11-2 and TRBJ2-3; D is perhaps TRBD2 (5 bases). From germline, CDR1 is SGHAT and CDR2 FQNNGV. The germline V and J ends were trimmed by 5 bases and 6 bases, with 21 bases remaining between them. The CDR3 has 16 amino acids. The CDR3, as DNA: TGTGCCAGCAGCCGTAGAGGGATTTCTTACCAGGATACGCAGTATTTT. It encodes CASSRRGISYQDTQYF.

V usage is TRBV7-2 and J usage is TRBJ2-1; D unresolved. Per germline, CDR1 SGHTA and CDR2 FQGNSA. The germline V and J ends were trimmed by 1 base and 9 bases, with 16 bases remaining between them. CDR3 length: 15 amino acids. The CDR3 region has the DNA TGTGCCAGCAGCTTAGAGCTAGTGGCTATGGTTGAGCAGTTCTTC. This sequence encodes CASSLELVAMVEQFF. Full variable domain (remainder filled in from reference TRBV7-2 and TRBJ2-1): GAGVSQSPSNKVTEKGKDVELRCDPISGHTALYWYRQSLGQGLEFLIYFQGNSAPDKSGLPSDRFSAERTGGSVSTLTIQRTQQEDSAVYLCASSLELVAMVEQFFGPGTRLTVL.

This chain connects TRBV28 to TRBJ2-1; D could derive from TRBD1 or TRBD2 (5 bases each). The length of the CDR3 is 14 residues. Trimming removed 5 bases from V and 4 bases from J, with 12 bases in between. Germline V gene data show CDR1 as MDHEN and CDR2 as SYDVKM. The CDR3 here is CASSQGTHYNEQFF. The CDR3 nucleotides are TGTGCCAGCAGTCAAGGGACGCATTACAATGAGCAGTTCTTC.